The 27 T cell receptor beta chains presented below share a single source sample, sequenced in a study of blood T cell repertoires in COVID-19. The table came from immunoSEQ multiplex PCR; TCRdb's copy has only in-frame clones and leaves some out. The profile covers roughly 35,000 clones, with around nine tenths appearing a single time and 15% to 20% taken by the ten largest. The sequencing sample was made of peripheral blood. The receptors derive from a man between 65 and 85 years old with acute or convalescent COVID-19.

As concerns this clone: Distinct nucleotide sequences in the sample also encode this CDR3. The chain couples TRBV7-3 to TRBJ2-6; 11 bases agree with TRBD1. Germline V gene data show CDR1 as SGHTA and CDR2 as FQGTGA. The CDR3 runs to 17 residues. The V segment lost 5 bases and the J segment 2 bases; nucleotides outside the gene matches: 5. For the CDR3, the DNA is TGTGCCAGCAGCCCCGGGACAGGGGGTGCTGGGGCCAACGTCCTGACTTTC. This gives the protein CASSPGTGGAGANVLTF.

The gene calls are TRBV4-3 and TRBJ1-2; D is possibly TRBD1 (5 bases). Germline lookup yields CDR1 LGHNA and CDR2 YSLEER. The CDR3 covers 13 residues. The germline V and J ends were trimmed by 1 base and 8 bases, with 11 bases remaining between them. In nucleotides, the CDR3 is TGCGCCAGCAGCCAAGTTGCGGGGGTAGGCTACACCTTC. This translates into CASSQVAGVGYTF.

As DNA, the CDR3 is TGCAGCGTTCGATTAGGAGGGGCCATAGGGCCCCAGCATTTT. This translates into CSVRLGGAIGPQHF. V usage is TRBV29-1 and J usage is TRBJ1-5, with D maybe TRBD1 (5 bases). This CDR3 contains 14 residues. CDR1 SQVTM and CDR2 ANQGSEA come from the germline V gene. Trimming took off 5 bases at V and 9 bases at J, with 20 bases between the two ends.

The genes are TRBV2 and TRBJ1-2; possible D gene TRBD1, 5 bases. Germline V gives CDR1 SNHLY, CDR2 FYNNEI. Trimming removed 3 bases from V and 5 bases from J, with 7 bases in between. The CDR3 covers 12 residues. The CDR3 region has the DNA TGTGCCAGCAGTGAGAGACAGTATGGCTACACCTTC. This codes for CASSERQYGYTF.

The chain has TRBV3-1 (or the pseudogene TRBV3-2) and TRBJ2-1, with D unclear. The CDR3 length is 15 residues. CDR1 and CDR2 from the germline V gene are LGHDT and YNNKEL (reference sequence). V lost 1 base to trimming and J lost 2 bases, with 9 bases between them. The CDR3 loop is CASSQVGAPYNEQFF. CDR3 in DNA: TGTGCCAGCAGCCAAGTAGGAGCCCCCTACAATGAGCAGTTCTTC.

This clone appeared a few times. The genes are TRBV11-3 and TRBJ2-1, with D tentatively TRBD1 (5 bases). CDR3 size: 13 residues. The germline V gene encodes CDR1 SGHNT and CDR2 YENEEA. V dropped 5 bases and J dropped 3 bases, with 8 bases sitting between them. Here the CDR3 reads CASSHDSYNEQFF. DNA of the CDR3: TGTGCCAGCAGCCACGACAGCTACAATGAGCAGTTCTTC.

J is TRBJ1-1 and V is TRBV7-6; a possible D gene is TRBD1 (6 bases). Germline V gene lookup returns CDR1 SGHVS and CDR2 FNYEAQ. Trimming removed 4 bases at V and 1 base at J, with 10 bases between. This CDR3 is built from 14 residues. The CDR3 loop is CASSWGLKNTEAFF. Written as DNA, the CDR3 is TGTGCCAGCAGCTGGGGGCTTAAGAACACTGAAGCTTTCTTT.

V is TRBV24-1 and J is TRBJ2-7, with 10 bases matching TRBD2. V shed 12 bases and J 4 bases; nucleotides not matched to a gene: 5. Germline V gene lookup returns CDR1 KGHDR and CDR2 SFDVKD. The CDR3 spans 12 residues. As DNA, the CDR3 is TGTGCCTTCTGGACTAGCGGTTACGAGCAGTACTTC. Its translation is CAFWTSGYEQYF.

The chain recombines TRBV27 with TRBJ1-4; no reliable D call. CDR3 length equals 16 residues. V was clipped by 6 bases and J by 4 bases, with 18 bases between them. Germline CDR1 is MNHEY and CDR2 is SMNVEV (reference sequence). Written as DNA, the CDR3 is TGTGCCAGCAGCCGGGATATGGCGGGGTTTAATGAAAAACTGTTTTTT. This translates into CASSRDMAGFNEKLFF.

This clone was seen many times. The chain links TRBV7-9 to TRBJ1-4; 7 positions match TRBD1. The V and J ends lost 2 bases and 0 bases, in that order; junction bases with no gene match: 6. Germline V gene data show CDR1 as SEHNR and CDR2 as FQNEAQ (reference sequence). The length of the CDR3 is 17 residues. The CDR3, as DNA: TGTGCCAGCAGCTTAAGGACAGGACTCGCAACTAATGAAAAACTGTTTTTT. This encodes CASSLRTGLATNEKLFF.

The rearrangement joins TRBV7-8 to TRBJ2-1; 9 nucleotides align to TRBD1. This CDR3 region has 17 residues. Germline V lookup: CDR1 SGHVS, CDR2 FQNEAQ. Trimming at V came to 5 bases and at J to 0 bases, leaving 8 bases not matched to a gene. In DNA form, the CDR3 reads TGTGCCAGCAGCCCAGGACAGGGGCTGAGCTCCTACAATGAGCAGTTCTTC. Protein sequence: CASSPGQGLSSYNEQFF.

This clone is a singleton in its sample. The gene calls are TRBV28 and TRBJ2-4; TRBD1 is a possible D gene (5 bases). In germline, CDR1 is MDHEN, CDR2 SYDVKM. The CDR3 is 18 residues long. V gave up 2 bases and J gave up 0 bases, with 17 bases separating them. CDR3 amino acids: CASSLDPLKDTAKNIQYF. CDR3 in DNA: TGTGCCAGCAGTTTAGACCCCCTGAAGGACACAGCCAAAAACATTCAGTACTTC.

The J gene is TRBJ1-5, the V gene TRBV7-2; D call uncertain. V was shortened by 2 bases and J by 4 bases, with 9 bases between the two germline ends. CDR1 is SGHTA and CDR2 is FQGNSA in the germline V gene. This CDR3 spans 14 amino acids. CDR3 amino acids: CASSLFYSNQPQHF. In DNA form, the CDR3 reads TGTGCCAGCAGCTTATTTTACAGTAATCAGCCCCAGCATTTT. Full variable domain (rest looked up from reference TRBV7-2 and TRBJ1-5): GAGVSQSPSNKVTEKGKDVELRCDPISGHTALYWYRQSLGQGLEFLIYFQGNSAPDKSGLPSDRFSAERTGGSVSTLTIQRTQQEDSAVYLCASSLFYSNQPQHFGDGTRLSIL.

The chain couples TRBV6-5 to TRBJ1-5; TRBD1 agrees at 10 bases. Germline CDR1 and CDR2: MNHEY and SVGAGI. The CDR3 totals 14 residues. J was trimmed by 5 bases and V by 5 bases; bases with no gene match: 3. This CDR3 is CASSRTGGYQPQHF. The CDR3 nucleotides are TGTGCCAGCAGTCGGACAGGGGGATATCAGCCCCAGCATTTT.

The chain recombines TRBV15 with TRBJ1-4; a possible D gene is TRBD1 (5 bases). CDR1 is LNHNV and CDR2 is YYDKDF in the germline V gene (reference sequence). The CDR3 length is 18 residues. The ends were cut back, 1 base at V and 4 bases at J, with 19 bases in the middle. The CDR3 is CATSRGVEQAINNEKLFF. The CDR3 nucleotides read TGTGCCACCAGCAGAGGTGTGGAACAGGCGATTAATAATGAAAAACTGTTTTTT.

The J gene is TRBJ2-2, the V gene TRBV18, with D maybe TRBD2 (5 bases). Germline CDR1 reads KGHSH; CDR2 reads LQKENI. CDR3 length: 15 residues. V gave up 2 bases and J gave up 4 bases, with 11 bases separating them. CDR3 bases: TGTGCCAGCTCACCATCTCGACTAATCACCGGGGAGCTGTTTTTT. Amino acid sequence: CASSPSRLITGELFF.

The chain recombines TRBV29-1 with TRBJ2-7; 7 bases map to TRBD2. The J segment lost 0 bases and the V segment lost 1 base, leaving 9 bases of the junction unmatched. The CDR3 spans 16 residues. Germline loops: CDR1 SQVTM, CDR2 ANQGSEA. CDR3 protein: CSVEGFASGSSYEQYF. The DNA of the CDR3 is TGCAGCGTTGAAGGCTTTGCTAGCGGAAGCTCCTACGAGCAGTACTTC.

The rearrangement links TRBV11-2 to TRBJ2-7; 7 positions agree with TRBD1. Germline V CDR1 and CDR2: SGHAT, FQNNGV. The V and J ends lost 6 bases and 1 base, in that order; junction bases with no gene match: 6. The CDR3 sequence is 14 residues long. As DNA, the CDR3 is TGTGCCAGCAGTTCGGGACAGCTGTCCTACGAGCAGTACTTC. Translating it yields CASSSGQLSYEQYF.

The gene calls are TRBV12-2 and TRBJ1-5; the D call in the table, TRBD1, was not verified against the DNA. TRBV12-2 is an annotated pseudogene. CDR3 length equals 16 residues. CDR3 region: CASRYQGWGRNQPQHF. CDR3 in DNA: TGTGCAAGTCGCTACCAAGGGTGGGGGCGCAATCAGCCCCAGCATTTT.

The chain combines TRBV28 with TRBJ2-7, with a weak D call TRBD2 (6 bases). Germline CDR1 is MDHEN and CDR2 is SYDVKM. This CDR3 has 13 residues. V lost 8 bases, J lost 5 bases, and 16 bases lay in between. This CDR3 is CASSRDWLNEQYF. The DNA of the CDR3 is TGTGCCAGCTCCCGGGACTGGCTTAACGAGCAGTACTTC.

The gene calls are TRBV7-2 and TRBJ1-1; 8 bases align to TRBD1. After removal of 5 bases from V and 5 bases from J, the junction contained 7 bases not matched to a gene. Germline V gene lookup returns CDR1 SGHTA and CDR2 FQGNSA. This CDR3 contains 14 residues. Here the CDR3 reads CASSRQGPLTEAFF. The CDR3 region has the DNA TGTGCCAGCAGCAGACAGGGGCCGCTTACTGAAGCTTTCTTT. The full variable domain, rest sourced from reference TRBV7-2 and TRBJ1-1, is GAGVSQSPSNKVTEKGKDVELRCDPISGHTALYWYRQSLGQGLEFLIYFQGNSAPDKSGLPSDRFSAERTGGSVSTLTIQRTQQEDSAVYLCASSRQGPLTEAFFGQGTRLTVV.

The chain joins TRBV6-2 or TRBV6-3 to TRBJ2-1; 11 bases are a match to TRBD2. The CDR3 sequence is 15 residues long. Germline V gene data show CDR1 as MNHEY and CDR2 as SVGEGT. V lost 4 bases, J lost 6 bases, and 5 bases stayed unmatched. CDR3 sequence: CASSFGTSGTNEQFF. In DNA, the CDR3 is TGTGCCAGCAGTTTCGGGACTAGCGGAACCAATGAGCAGTTCTTC.

Comments on this clone: Other DNA sequences in this specimen translate into the identical CDR3. The chain recombines TRBV11-2 with TRBJ1-4, with 7 bases lining up with TRBD1. The CDR3 has 15 amino acids. Germline-derived CDR1 and CDR2 are SGHAT and FQNNGV. V was clipped by 1 base and J by 7 bases; unmatched bases: 6. The CDR3 spells CASSLARGQGEKLFF. The CDR3 nucleotides are TGTGCCAGCAGCTTAGCGAGGGGGCAGGGTGAAAAACTGTTTTTT.

CDR3 nucleotide sequence: TGCAGTGTTCGAGGACTACCTAACACCGGGGAGCTGTTTTTT. Its protein is CSVRGLPNTGELFF. The J gene is TRBJ2-2, the V gene TRBV29-1; D is perhaps TRBD2 (6 bases). Germline V gene data show CDR1 as SQVTM and CDR2 as ANQGSEA. The CDR3 spans 14 residues.

The rearrangement links TRBV7-2 to TRBJ2-7; 9 bases are a match to TRBD2. The germline CDR1 and CDR2 sequences are SGHTA and FQGNSA. Trimming cost V 10 bases and J 2 bases; bases outside gene matches: 6. The CDR3 has 13 residues. The CDR3 sequence: CATRASGAYEQYF. In DNA, the CDR3 is TGTGCCACTCGGGCTAGCGGGGCCTACGAGCAGTACTTC.

This chain connects TRBV6-5 to TRBJ2-1; TRBD1 matches at 11 bases. This CDR3 comprises 14 residues. V lost 6 bases, J lost 5 bases, and 3 bases stayed unmatched. Germline CDR1 is MNHEY and CDR2 is SVGAGI. The CDR3 nucleotides read TGTGCCAGCAGGGGGGACAGGGGGAACAATGAGCAGTTCTTC. Residues: CASRGDRGNNEQFF.

This clone was detected only once. The chain uses TRBV10-3 and TRBJ1-5; D unclear. Trimming took off 3 bases at V and 4 bases at J, with 7 bases between the two ends. Germline V gene lookup returns CDR1 ENHRY and CDR2 SYGVKD. This CDR3 has 13 residues. This chain's CDR3 is CAISDSLNQPQHF. CDR3 bases: TGTGCCATCAGTGATTCGTTGAATCAGCCCCAGCATTTT.